A selection of T cell receptor beta chains follows, all from one sample in a study of blood T cell repertoires in COVID-19. The data were produced by immunoSEQ multiplex PCR, yet TCRdb's version contains in-frame clones alone and is incomplete. The profile covers 200,000 or so clones, with around 90% appearing a single time and roughly 2.7% taken by the ten largest. The specimen was PBMCs or T cells enriched from blood (not recorded which). The receptors come from a woman aged 25-40 years who had recovered from COVID-19. Each CDR3 is given with its conserved first and last residue. Fields, in order: J gene, V gene, CDR3 protein.

j_call: TRBJ2-1; v_call: TRBV5-1; cdr3_aa: CASSPGLAASQGFNEQFF
j_call: TRBJ2-5; v_call: TRBV3-1/TRBV3-2; cdr3_aa: CASSLAGGIEETQYF
j_call: TRBJ1-3; v_call: TRBV5-4; cdr3_aa: CASSLDRAPGNTIYF
j_call: TRBJ1-1; v_call: TRBV19; cdr3_aa: CASSIFDRARAFF
j_call: TRBJ1-5; v_call: TRBV7-9; cdr3_aa: CASSLGQGAGGQHF
j_call: TRBJ1-5; v_call: TRBV12-3/TRBV12-4; cdr3_aa: CASSQGAQPQHF
j_call: TRBJ2-1; v_call: TRBV13; cdr3_aa: CASSQTGGYNEQFF
j_call: TRBJ1-4; v_call: TRBV19; cdr3_aa: CASRTTGYNEKLFF
j_call: TRBJ2-7; v_call: TRBV6-5; cdr3_aa: CASSTYGTGAYEQYF
j_call: TRBJ1-2; v_call: TRBV27; cdr3_aa: CASSFLRGGNGYTF
j_call: TRBJ1-1; v_call: TRBV4-1; cdr3_aa: CASSQVGTRQTGHRSTEAFF
j_call: TRBJ1-6; v_call: TRBV6-1; cdr3_aa: CASSDQTGAALHF
j_call: TRBJ1-2; v_call: TRBV19; cdr3_aa: CASSTARQGGYTF
j_call: TRBJ2-1; v_call: TRBV11-1; cdr3_aa: CASSYQGASAYNEQFF
j_call: TRBJ1-3; v_call: TRBV3-1/TRBV3-2; cdr3_aa: CASSQVEVKGGNTIYF
j_call: TRBJ2-1; v_call: TRBV7-9; cdr3_aa: CASSFQAYNEQFF
j_call: TRBJ2-1; v_call: TRBV4-3; cdr3_aa: CASSQERDRTNNEQFF
j_call: TRBJ2-6; v_call: TRBV5-1; cdr3_aa: CASSLTGAGSGANVLTF
j_call: TRBJ2-1; v_call: TRBV5-1; cdr3_aa: CASSLGLAGDNEQFF
j_call: TRBJ1-5; v_call: TRBV5-5; cdr3_aa: CASSFNLLQPQHF
j_call: TRBJ2-5; v_call: TRBV3-1/TRBV3-2; cdr3_aa: CASSQDWGTGRETQYF
j_call: TRBJ2-7; v_call: TRBV27; cdr3_aa: CASSRQGVPYEQYF
j_call: TRBJ1-2; v_call: TRBV6-5; cdr3_aa: CASRDSYGYTF
j_call: TRBJ1-1; v_call: TRBV4-1; cdr3_aa: CASSQGTGGLPNTEAFF
j_call: TRBJ1-2; v_call: TRBV29-1; cdr3_aa: CSVRRDRGRLLDYGYTF
j_call: TRBJ2-5; v_call: TRBV6-2/TRBV6-3; cdr3_aa: CASSSPGVQETQYF
j_call: TRBJ1-2; v_call: TRBV3-1/TRBV3-2; cdr3_aa: CASSQGTAYGYTF
j_call: TRBJ1-1; v_call: TRBV12-5; cdr3_aa: CASGLNQGGRTEAFF
j_call: TRBJ2-5; v_call: TRBV9; cdr3_aa: CASSVALGGGGYQETQYF
j_call: TRBJ1-4; v_call: TRBV25-1; cdr3_aa: CASSEGHFNPEKLFF
j_call: TRBJ1-3; v_call: TRBV6-2/TRBV6-3; cdr3_aa: CASSYGVAGPTRFGNTIYF
j_call: TRBJ2-1; v_call: TRBV6-5; cdr3_aa: CASSYTSGEYNEQFF
j_call: TRBJ1-1; v_call: TRBV5-8; cdr3_aa: CASSLSTGGMNTEAFF
j_call: TRBJ1-2; v_call: TRBV18; cdr3_aa: CASSLGQAADYGYTF
j_call: TRBJ2-7; v_call: TRBV6-2/TRBV6-3; cdr3_aa: CASTPFGQGAYEQYF
j_call: TRBJ1-2; v_call: TRBV12-3/TRBV12-4; cdr3_aa: CASRWDIYGYTF
j_call: TRBJ2-7; v_call: TRBV6-5; cdr3_aa: CATVSGGAPHEQYF
j_call: TRBJ2-5; v_call: TRBV12-3/TRBV12-4; cdr3_aa: CASRLRAETQYF
j_call: TRBJ1-2; v_call: TRBV7-3; cdr3_aa: CASSLTGDRRRYGYTF
j_call: TRBJ2-7; v_call: TRBV4-2; cdr3_aa: CASSQEDGTGGNEQYF